This T cell receptor beta chain was documented in a study of shared clonotypes between healthy human individuals. Study outcomes and limitations: When compared with the clonotypes that were shared by all four sorted-subset donors, the non-shared clonotypes turned out to have lower generation probabilities.

Both subsets, CD45RA+ naive and CD45RA-negative memory, were split from the CD4+ cells. Deletions cut 0 bases from V and 4 bases from J, with 7 bases between. From germline, CDR1 is GTSNPN and CDR2 SVGIG (reference sequence). This CDR3 spans 13 amino acids. TCRdb's table, derived via immunoSEQ multiplex PCR, lists solely in-frame clones and lacks some. The repertoire holds about 2,500,000 clones, with more than 80% as singletons. Comments on this clone: Its antigen is not known. The sample has other DNA sequences that encode this CDR3 too.

This receptor was obtained from a man aged 18 to 30 in good health. This chain links TRBV30 with TRBJ1-5; no clear D gene. The sample was naive CD4+ T cells sorted from blood. Subset denoted: CD45RA+ positively selected. CDR3 region: CAWSVDGNQPQHF. CDR3 DNA: TGTGCCTGGAGTGTGGACGGTAATCAGCCCCAGCATTTT. The whole variable domain, filled in from reference TRBV30 and TRBJ1-5, reads SQTIHQWPATLVQPVGSPLSLECTVEGTSNPNLYWYRQAAGRGLQLLFYSVGIGQISSEVPQNLSASRPQDRQFILSSKKLLLSDSGFYLCAWSVDGNQPQHFGDGTRLSIL.